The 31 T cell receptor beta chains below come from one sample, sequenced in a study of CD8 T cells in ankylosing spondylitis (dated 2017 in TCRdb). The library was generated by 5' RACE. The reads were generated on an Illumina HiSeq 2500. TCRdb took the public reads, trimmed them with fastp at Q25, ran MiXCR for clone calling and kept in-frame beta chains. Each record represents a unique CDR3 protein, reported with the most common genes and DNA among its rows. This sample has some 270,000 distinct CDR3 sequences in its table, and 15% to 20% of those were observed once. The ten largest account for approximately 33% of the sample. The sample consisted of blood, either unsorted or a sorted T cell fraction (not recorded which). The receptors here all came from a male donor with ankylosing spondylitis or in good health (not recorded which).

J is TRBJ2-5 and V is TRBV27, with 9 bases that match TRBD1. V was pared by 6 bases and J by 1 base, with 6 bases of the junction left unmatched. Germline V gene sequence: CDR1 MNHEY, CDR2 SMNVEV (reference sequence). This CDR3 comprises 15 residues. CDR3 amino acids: CASSNLTGGQETQYF. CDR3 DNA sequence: TGTGCCAGCAGCAATCTGACAGGGGGCCAAGAGACCCAGTACTTC.

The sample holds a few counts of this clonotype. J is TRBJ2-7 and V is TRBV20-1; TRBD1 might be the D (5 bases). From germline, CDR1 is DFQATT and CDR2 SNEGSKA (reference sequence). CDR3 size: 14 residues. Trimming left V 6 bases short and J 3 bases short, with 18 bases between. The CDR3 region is CSARTFTKGYEQYF. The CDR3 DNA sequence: TGCAGTGCCAGGACATTTACGAAGGGCTACGAGCAGTACTTC.

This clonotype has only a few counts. The CDR3 is CASTQGGKDYGYTF. As DNA, the CDR3 is TGTGCCAGCACCCAAGGGGGGAAGGACTATGGCTACACCTTC. The chain carries TRBV12-3 or TRBV12-4 and TRBJ1-2; D is possibly TRBD1 (6 bases). The CDR3 has 14 amino acids. V lost 7 bases and J lost 3, with 15 bases in between.

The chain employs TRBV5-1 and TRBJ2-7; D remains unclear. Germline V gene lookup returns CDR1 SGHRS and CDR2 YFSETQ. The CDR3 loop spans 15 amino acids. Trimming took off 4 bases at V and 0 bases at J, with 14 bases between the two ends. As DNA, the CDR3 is TGCGCCAGCAGCCTTGGACGGCCGAGCTCCTACGAGCAGTACTTC. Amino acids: CASSLGRPSSYEQYF.

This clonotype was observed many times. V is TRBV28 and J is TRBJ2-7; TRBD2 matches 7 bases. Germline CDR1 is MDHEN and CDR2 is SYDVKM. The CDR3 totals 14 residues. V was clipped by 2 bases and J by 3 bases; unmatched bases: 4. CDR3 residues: CASSLRKRDYEQYF. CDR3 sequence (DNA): TGTGCCAGCAGTTTACGTAAGCGGGACTACGAGCAGTACTTC.

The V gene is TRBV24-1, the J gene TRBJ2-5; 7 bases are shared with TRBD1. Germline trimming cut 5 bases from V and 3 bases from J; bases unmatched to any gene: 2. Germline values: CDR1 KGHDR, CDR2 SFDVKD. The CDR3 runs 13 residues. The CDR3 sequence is CATSAQGEETQYF. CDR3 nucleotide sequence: TGTGCCACCAGTGCCCAGGGGGAAGAGACCCAGTACTTC.

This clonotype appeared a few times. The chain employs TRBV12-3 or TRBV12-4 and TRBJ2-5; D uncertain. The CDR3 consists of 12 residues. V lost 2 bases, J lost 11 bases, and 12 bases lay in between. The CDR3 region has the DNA TGTGCCAGCAGTTTAAGTTGGCTAGGACAGTACTTC. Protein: CASSLSWLGQYF.

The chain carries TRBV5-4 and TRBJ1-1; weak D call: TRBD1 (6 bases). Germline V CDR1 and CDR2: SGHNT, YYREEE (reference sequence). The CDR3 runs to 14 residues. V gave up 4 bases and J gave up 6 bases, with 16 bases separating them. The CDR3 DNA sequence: TGTGCCAGCAGCCAGGTTGGGTGGGGGCCTGAAGCTTTCTTT. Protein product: CASSQVGWGPEAFF.

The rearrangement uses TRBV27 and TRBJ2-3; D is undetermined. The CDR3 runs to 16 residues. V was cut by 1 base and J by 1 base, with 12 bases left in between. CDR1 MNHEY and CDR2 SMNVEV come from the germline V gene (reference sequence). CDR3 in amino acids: CASSLWLAGGTDTQYF. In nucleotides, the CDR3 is TGTGCCAGCAGTTTATGGTTGGCTGGGGGCACAGATACGCAGTATTTT.

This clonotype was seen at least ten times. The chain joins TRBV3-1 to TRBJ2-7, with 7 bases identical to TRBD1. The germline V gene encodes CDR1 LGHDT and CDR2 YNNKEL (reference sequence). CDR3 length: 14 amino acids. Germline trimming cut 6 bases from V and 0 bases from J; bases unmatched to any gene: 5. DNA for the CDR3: TGTGCCAGCAGTTACAGGGGCTACTCCTACGAGCAGTACTTC. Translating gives CASSYRGYSYEQYF.

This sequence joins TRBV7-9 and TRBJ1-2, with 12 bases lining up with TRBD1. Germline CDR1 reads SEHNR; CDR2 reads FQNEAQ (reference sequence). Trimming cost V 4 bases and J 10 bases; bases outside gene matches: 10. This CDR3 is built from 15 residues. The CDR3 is CASSSPNRDRGHYTF. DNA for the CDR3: TGTGCCAGCAGCTCCCCAAACCGGGACAGGGGGCACTACACCTTC.

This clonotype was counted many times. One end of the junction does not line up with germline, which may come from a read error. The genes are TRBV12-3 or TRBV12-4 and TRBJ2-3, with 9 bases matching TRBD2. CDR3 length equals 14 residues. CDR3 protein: CASSLAGGTDTQYF. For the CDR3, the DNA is TGTGCCAGCAGCTTAGCGGGAGGCACAGATACGCAGTATTTT.

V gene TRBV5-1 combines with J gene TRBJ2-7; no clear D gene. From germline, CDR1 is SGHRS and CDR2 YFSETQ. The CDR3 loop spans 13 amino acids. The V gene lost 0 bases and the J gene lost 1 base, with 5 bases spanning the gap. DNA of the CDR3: TGCGCCAGCAGCTTGGAGGTATCCTACGAGCAGTACTTC. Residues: CASSLEVSYEQYF.

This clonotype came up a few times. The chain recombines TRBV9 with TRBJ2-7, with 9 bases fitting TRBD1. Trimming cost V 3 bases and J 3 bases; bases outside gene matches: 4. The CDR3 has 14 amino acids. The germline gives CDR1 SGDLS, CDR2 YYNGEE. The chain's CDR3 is CASSGPGQGYEQYF. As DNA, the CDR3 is TGTGCCAGCAGCGGGCCGGGACAGGGCTACGAGCAGTACTTC.

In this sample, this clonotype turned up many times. CDR3 sequence reads: CSAEPDRGLSYNEQFF. The CDR3, as DNA: TGCAGTGCGGAACCGGACAGGGGGCTTTCCTACAATGAGCAGTTCTTC. The gene calls are TRBV20-1 and TRBJ2-1; 11 positions match TRBD1. Germline V gives CDR1 DFQATT, CDR2 SNEGSKA (reference sequence). V trimming: 6 bases; J trimming: 1 base; junction bases outside the gene matches: 8. This CDR3 region has 16 residues.

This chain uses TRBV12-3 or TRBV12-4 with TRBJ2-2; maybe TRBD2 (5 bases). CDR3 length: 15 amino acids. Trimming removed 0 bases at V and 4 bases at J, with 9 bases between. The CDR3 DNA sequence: TGTGCCAGCAGTTTAGCGGGAGCTGTCACCGGGGAGCTGTTTTTT. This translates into CASSLAGAVTGELFF.

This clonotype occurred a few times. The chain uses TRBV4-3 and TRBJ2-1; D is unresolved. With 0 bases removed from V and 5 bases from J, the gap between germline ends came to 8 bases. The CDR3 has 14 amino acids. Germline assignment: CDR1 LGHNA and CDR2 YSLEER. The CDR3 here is CASSQESSNNEQFF. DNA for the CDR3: TGCGCCAGCAGCCAAGAATCCAGCAACAATGAGCAGTTCTTC.

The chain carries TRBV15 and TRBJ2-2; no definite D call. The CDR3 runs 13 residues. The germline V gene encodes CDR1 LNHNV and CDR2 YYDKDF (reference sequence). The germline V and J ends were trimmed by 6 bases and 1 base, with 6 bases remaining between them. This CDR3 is CATSPQNTGELFF. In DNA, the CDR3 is TGTGCCACCAGTCCTCAGAACACCGGGGAGCTGTTTTTT.

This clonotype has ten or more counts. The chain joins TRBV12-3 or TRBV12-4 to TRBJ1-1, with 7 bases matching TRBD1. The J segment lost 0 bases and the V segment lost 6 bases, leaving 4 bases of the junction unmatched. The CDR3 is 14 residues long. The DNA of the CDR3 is TGTGCCAGCAGCCACGGGACAGTGAACACTGAAGCTTTCTTT. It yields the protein CASSHGTVNTEAFF.

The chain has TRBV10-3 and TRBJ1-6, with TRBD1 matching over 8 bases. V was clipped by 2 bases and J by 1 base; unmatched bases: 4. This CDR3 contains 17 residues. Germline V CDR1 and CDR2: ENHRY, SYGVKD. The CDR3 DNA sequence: TGTGCCATCAGTGAGGGACAGGGCCCTTCCTATAATTCACCCCTCCACTTT. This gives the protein CAISEGQGPSYNSPLHF.

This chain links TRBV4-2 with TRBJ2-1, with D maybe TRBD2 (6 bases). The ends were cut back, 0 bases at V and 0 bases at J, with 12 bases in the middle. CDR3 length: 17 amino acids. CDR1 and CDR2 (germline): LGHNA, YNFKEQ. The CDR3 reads CASSQEGGASSYNEQFF. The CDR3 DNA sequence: TGTGCCAGCAGCCAAGAAGGAGGGGCTAGCTCCTACAATGAGCAGTTCTTC.

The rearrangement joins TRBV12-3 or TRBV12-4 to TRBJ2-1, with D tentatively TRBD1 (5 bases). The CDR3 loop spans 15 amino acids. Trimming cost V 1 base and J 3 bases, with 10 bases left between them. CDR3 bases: TGTGCCAGCAGTTTAGGGGGCGTGGGCTACAATGAGCAGTTCTTC. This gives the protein CASSLGGVGYNEQFF.

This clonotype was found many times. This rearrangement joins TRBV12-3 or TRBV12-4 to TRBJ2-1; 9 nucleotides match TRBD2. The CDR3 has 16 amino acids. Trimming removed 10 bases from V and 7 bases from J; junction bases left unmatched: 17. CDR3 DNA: TGTGCCACCCGGCTAGCGGGACCCCCGGGGGGAAATGAGCAGTTCTTC. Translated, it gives CATRLAGPPGGNEQFF.

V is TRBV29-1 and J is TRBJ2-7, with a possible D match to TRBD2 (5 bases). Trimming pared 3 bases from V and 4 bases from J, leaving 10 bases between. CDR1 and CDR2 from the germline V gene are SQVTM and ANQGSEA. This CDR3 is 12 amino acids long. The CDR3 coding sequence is TGCAGCGTTGAGGACTGGAGTTACGAGCAGTACTTC. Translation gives CSVEDWSYEQYF.

The CDR3 reads CASSLVGGWDRDKETQYF. CDR3 sequence (DNA): TGTGCCAGCAGCTTAGTAGGGGGATGGGATCGAGACAAAGAGACCCAGTACTTC. The V call is TRBV7-8, the J call TRBJ2-5, with a possible D match to TRBD1 (6 bases). The V gene lost 1 base and the J gene lost 3 bases, with 21 bases spanning the gap. Germline V gene lookup returns CDR1 SGHVS and CDR2 FQNEAQ. CDR3 length: 18 amino acids.

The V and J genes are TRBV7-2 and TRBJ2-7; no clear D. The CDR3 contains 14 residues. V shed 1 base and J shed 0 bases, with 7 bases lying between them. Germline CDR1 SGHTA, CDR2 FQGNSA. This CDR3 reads CASSLVTDSYEQYF. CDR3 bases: TGTGCCAGCAGCTTAGTTACGGACTCCTACGAGCAGTACTTC.

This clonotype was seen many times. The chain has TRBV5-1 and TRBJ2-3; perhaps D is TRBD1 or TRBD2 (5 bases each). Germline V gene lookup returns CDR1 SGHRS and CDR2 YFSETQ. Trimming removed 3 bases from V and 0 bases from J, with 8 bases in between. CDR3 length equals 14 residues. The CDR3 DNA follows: TGCGCCAGCAGCTGGGACGGCAGCACAGATACGCAGTATTTT. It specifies CASSWDGSTDTQYF.

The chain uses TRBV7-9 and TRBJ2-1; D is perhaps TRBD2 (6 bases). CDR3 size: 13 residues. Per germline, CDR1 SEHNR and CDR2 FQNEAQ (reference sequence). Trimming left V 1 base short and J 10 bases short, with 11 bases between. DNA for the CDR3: TGTGCCAGCAGCTTAGAACGGGGGATAGAGCAGTTCTTC. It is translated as CASSLERGIEQFF.

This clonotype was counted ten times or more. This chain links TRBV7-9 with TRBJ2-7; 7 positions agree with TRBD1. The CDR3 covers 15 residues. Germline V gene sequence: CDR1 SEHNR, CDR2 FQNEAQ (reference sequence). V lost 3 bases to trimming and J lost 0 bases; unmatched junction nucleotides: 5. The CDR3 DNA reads TGTGCCAGCAGCTTGACCTGGACAGGCTCCTACGAGCAGTACTTC. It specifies CASSLTWTGSYEQYF.

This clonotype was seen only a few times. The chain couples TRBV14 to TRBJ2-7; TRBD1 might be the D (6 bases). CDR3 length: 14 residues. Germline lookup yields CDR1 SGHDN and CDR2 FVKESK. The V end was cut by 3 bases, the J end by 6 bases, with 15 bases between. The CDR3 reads CASSHGGQSSEQYF. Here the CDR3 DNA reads TGTGCCAGCAGCCACGGAGGACAGAGCTCCGAGCAGTACTTC.

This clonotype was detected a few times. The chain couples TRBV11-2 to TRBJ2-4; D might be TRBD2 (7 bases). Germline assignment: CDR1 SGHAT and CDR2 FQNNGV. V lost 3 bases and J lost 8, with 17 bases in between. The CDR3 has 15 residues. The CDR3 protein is CASSLVGGGLDIQYF. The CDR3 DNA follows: TGTGCCAGCAGCTTGGTGGGAGGGGGGTTGGACATTCAGTACTTC.